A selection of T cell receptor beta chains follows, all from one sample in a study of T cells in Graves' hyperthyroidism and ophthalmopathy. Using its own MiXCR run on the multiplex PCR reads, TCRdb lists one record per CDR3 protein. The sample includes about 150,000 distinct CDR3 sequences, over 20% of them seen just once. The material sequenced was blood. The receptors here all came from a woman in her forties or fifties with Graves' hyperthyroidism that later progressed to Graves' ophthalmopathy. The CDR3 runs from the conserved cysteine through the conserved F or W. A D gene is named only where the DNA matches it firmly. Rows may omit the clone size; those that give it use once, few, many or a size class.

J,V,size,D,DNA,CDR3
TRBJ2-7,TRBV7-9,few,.,TGTGCCAGCAGAGAGAGAGGGGGCGAGCAGTACTTC,CASRERGGEQYF
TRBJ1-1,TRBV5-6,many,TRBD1,TGTGCCAGCAGCCAAGGACAGGGGACAACTGAAGCTTTCTTT,CASSQGQGTTEAFF
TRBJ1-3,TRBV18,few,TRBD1,TGTGCCAGCTTCCTCCGCCAGGACAGGTTGAGAAACACCATATATTTT,CASFLRQDRLRNTIYF
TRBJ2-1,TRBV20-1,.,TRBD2,TGCAGTGCTAGAGCCAGTTTTCGGCTAGCGGGCGACAATGAGCAGTTCTTC,CSARASFRLAGDNEQFF
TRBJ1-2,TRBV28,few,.,TGTGCCAGCAGCCCGACAGGAAAGGGCTATGGCTACACCTTC,CASSPTGKGYGYTF
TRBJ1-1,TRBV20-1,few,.,TGCAGTGCTCCTCGCTCGACAGGAGCGAACACTGAAGCTTTCTTT,CSAPRSTGANTEAFF
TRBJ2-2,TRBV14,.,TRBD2,TGTGCCAGCAGGGCTACTAGCGCCGGGGAGCTGTTTTTT,CASRATSAGELFF
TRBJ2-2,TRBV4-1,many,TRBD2,TGCGCCAGCAGCCAGGGACTAGCGGGAGGGCTGGACACCGGGGAGCTGTTTTTT,CASSQGLAGGLDTGELFF
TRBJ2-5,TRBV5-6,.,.,TGTGCCAGCAGCTTAGCTGGATTACAAGAGACCCAGTACTTC,CASSLAGLQETQYF
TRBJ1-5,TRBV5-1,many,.,TGCGCCAGCAGCCTTGACGGGGGCAATCAGCCCCAGCATTTT,CASSLDGGNQPQHF
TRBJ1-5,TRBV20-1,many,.,TGCAGTGCTAGAGAGCCGGGACTGACCAATCAGCCCCAGCATTTT,CSAREPGLTNQPQHF
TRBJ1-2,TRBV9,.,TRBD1,TGTGCCAGCAGCCTGGGGACAGAGCGCTACACCTTC,CASSLGTERYTF
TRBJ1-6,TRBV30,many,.,TGTGCCGTCCGGCCTGAGGGTAATTCACCCCTCCACTTT,CAVRPEGNSPLHF
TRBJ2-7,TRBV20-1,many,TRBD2,TGCAGTGCACCGGGACTAGCCAGACCCTACGAGCAGTACTTC,CSAPGLARPYEQYF
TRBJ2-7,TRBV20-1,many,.,TGCAGTGCTATCATCGGGGGAATCACTAAAGAGCAGTACTTC,CSAIIGGITKEQYF
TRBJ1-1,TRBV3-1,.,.,TGTGCCAGCAGCCAAAATGGGGCGGGAGTAGCTTTCTTT,CASSQNGAGVAFF
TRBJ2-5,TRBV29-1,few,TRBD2,TGCAGCGTTGGAGGTAGCGGGACCAAGACCCAGTACTTC,CSVGGSGTKTQYF
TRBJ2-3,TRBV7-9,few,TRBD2,TGCGCCGGCAGTAAGCGGGAGGGCCGTGAAGATACGCAGTATTTT,CAGSKREGREDTQYF
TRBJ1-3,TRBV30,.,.,TGTGCCTGGAGCTTAGTAGGCAACACCATATATTTT,CAWSLVGNTIYF
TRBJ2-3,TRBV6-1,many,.,TGTGCCAGCAGTTTGGGGGGGCGGCCTAAGGAGGTGCAGTATTTT,CASSLGGRPKEVQYF
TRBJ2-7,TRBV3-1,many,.,TGTGCCAGCAGGAGGGGGGGCGCCCCCTACGAGCAGTACTTC,CASRRGGAPYEQYF
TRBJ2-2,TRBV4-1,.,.,TGCGCCAGCAGCCAGCGGGCCGGGGAGCTGTTTTTT,CASSQRAGELFF
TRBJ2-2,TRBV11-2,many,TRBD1,TGTGCCAGCAGCTGGGACAGGGACACCGGGGAGCTGTTTTTT,CASSWDRDTGELFF
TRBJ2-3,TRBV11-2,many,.,TGTGCCAGCAGGCGATCAAACGAAGATACGCAGTATTTT,CASRRSNEDTQYF
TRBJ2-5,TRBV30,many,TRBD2,TGTGCCTGGAGTGTACAAACTAGCGGGAGCGGAAAGACCCAGTACTTC,CAWSVQTSGSGKTQYF
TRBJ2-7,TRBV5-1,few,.,TGCGCCAGCAGCTTCTACAGGGAACTTTCCGAGCAGTACTTC,CASSFYRELSEQYF
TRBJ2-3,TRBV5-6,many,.,TGTGCCAGCAGCTTGGGAGGGTCTAGCCTCACAGATACGCAGTATTTT,CASSLGGSSLTDTQYF
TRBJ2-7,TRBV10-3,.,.,TGTGCCATCAGTGAACAAGGGGCTTACGAGCAGTACTTC,CAISEQGAYEQYF
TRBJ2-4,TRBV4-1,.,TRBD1,TGCGCCAGCAGCCTCGAGGGGGCCCTAGCCAAAAACATTCAGTACTTC,CASSLEGALAKNIQYF
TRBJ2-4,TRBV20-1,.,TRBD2,TGCAGTGCCCATAGCGGGAAAGGGAAAAACATTCAGTACTTC,CSAHSGKGKNIQYF
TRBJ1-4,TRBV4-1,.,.,TGCGCCAGCAGCCTCACGCTAAGTGGAAAACTGTTTTTT,CASSLTLSGKLFF
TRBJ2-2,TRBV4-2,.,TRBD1,TGTGCCAGCAGCCAAGGGGGGGGACAGGGTTTCACCGGGGAGCTGTTTTTT,CASSQGGGQGFTGELFF
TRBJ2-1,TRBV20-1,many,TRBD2,TGCAGTGCTAGTCTGTTTAGCGGGGGGCGAGGTGAGCAGTTCTTC,CSASLFSGGRGEQFF
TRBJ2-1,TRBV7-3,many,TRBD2,TGTGCCAGCAGCTTAACACGGGGACTAGTAGCTGCCCTACGTGAGCAGTTCTTC,CASSLTRGLVAALREQFF
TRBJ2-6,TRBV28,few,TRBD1,TGTGCCAGCAGTACAGGGGGCTCTGGGGCCAACGTCCTGGCTTTC,CASSTGGSGANVLAF
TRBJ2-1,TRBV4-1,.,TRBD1,TGCGCCAGCAGCCAAGAGATGGCAGGGGGATACAATGAGCAGTTCTTC,CASSQEMAGGYNEQFF
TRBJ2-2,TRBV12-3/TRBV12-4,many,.,TGTGCCAGCACCTCGATCACCGGGGAGCTGTTTTTT,CASTSITGELFF
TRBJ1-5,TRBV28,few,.,TGTGCCAGCACCCGGATTGGGAATCAGCCCCAGCATTTT,CASTRIGNQPQHF
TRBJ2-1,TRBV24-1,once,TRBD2,TGTGCCACCAGTGAGACTAGCGGGAGTAGGAATGAGCAGTTCTTC,CATSETSGSRNEQFF
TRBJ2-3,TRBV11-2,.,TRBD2,TGTGCCAGCAGCTTTACTAGCGGGGCTTTGACAGATACGCAGTATTTT,CASSFTSGALTDTQYF
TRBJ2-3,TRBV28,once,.,TGTGCCAGCAGTCTGTCCACGACGGGACTCACAGATACGCAGTATTTT,CASSLSTTGLTDTQYF
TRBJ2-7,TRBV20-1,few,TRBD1,TGCAGTGCTAGAGATCCACCGACAGGGGGCTACGAGCAGTACTTC,CSARDPPTGGYEQYF
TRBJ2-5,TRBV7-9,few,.,TGTGCCAGCAGCCCTCCCGGGATCGGGGAGACCCAGTACTTC,CASSPPGIGETQYF